This T cell receptor beta chain was retrieved from a study of blood T cell repertoires in COVID-19. Study summary: Some COVID-19 samples were acute and others convalescent; all came from the United States, Italy and Spain. T cells, B-cell-depleted T cells, or PBMCs provided the cDNA or gDNA that served as material.

Original handling: Nucleated cell counts were estimated from reference gene primer amplification. Assay: immunoSEQ multiplex PCR; the TCRdb copy retains only in-frame clones and omits some. The V and J calls and clone size come from that table; D and trimming were worked out from the DNA. The sample gives over 300,000 clones, about 86% of which show up once; about 1.2% is in the top ten. Trimming removed 2 bases at V and 6 bases at J, with 5 bases between. Germline CDR1 is SGHAT and CDR2 is FQNNGV. This CDR3 contains 11 residues. Sequencing used peripheral blood. J is TRBJ2-7 and V is TRBV11-2; D gene uncertain. This receptor was obtained from a woman aged 45-65 years with acute or convalescent COVID-19. Written as DNA, the CDR3 is TGTGCCAGCAGCTTAAACGGCGAGCAGTACTTC. The encoded protein is CASSLNGEQYF.